A selection of T cell receptor beta chains follows, all from one sample in a study of cytomegalovirus exposure and HLA in healthy donors. The method was immunoSEQ multiplex PCR; TCRdb's version includes in-frame clones alone and lacks a portion of them. The sample lists approximately 200,000 clones, 75% to 95% occurring once. Material: PBMCs. The receptors shown here come from a young woman in good health and CMV-seronegative. Each CDR3 is given with its conserved first and last residue.

V	J	CDR3
TRBV5-1	TRBJ2-1	CASSLVTGMKNEQFF
TRBV6-1	TRBJ2-1	CASRAGGRAGEQFF
TRBV28	TRBJ2-7	CASSPTSGRAYEQYF
TRBV18	TRBJ1-1	CASSPSDSWNTEAFF
TRBV19	TRBJ1-3	CASSIRGPGNTIYF
TRBV27	TRBJ2-5	CASSLEREWGETQYF
TRBV5-1	TRBJ1-2	CASSRTGGNYGYTF
TRBV5-6	TRBJ1-4	CASSSVYRGLDNEKLFF
TRBV5-6	TRBJ2-2	CASSRKSGRAYTGELFF
TRBV18	TRBJ1-5	CASSLGQGGQPQHF
TRBV6-5	TRBJ2-1	CASSPTSYYNEQFF
TRBV7-3	TRBJ2-3	CASSPLASGRTDTQYF
TRBV11-2	TRBJ2-1	CASSTKGYYYNEQFF
TRBV5-4	TRBJ2-7	CASSLEGIGQYF
TRBV6-6	TRBJ1-2	CASRGDRMGYTF
TRBV5-1	TRBJ2-7	CASSFQTQLAGVTYEQYF
TRBV29-1	TRBJ1-1	CSSLGAGGGRTYTEAFF
TRBV11-3	TRBJ1-2	CASSLTGEYGYTF
TRBV5-1	TRBJ2-5	CASSYRQGGGQETQYF
TRBV5-1	TRBJ1-4	CASSSRTGNNEKLFF
TRBV5-1	TRBJ2-5	CASSLVSGRQETQYF
TRBV5-1	TRBJ2-7	CASRVTGGFGEQYF
TRBV27	TRBJ1-5	CASSPRQGATAQPQHF
TRBV19	TRBJ2-2	CASSAGRLGELFF
TRBV6-6	TRBJ1-1	CASSYWKEGHTEAFF
TRBV4-2	TRBJ1-1	CASSQDPRGGTEAFF
TRBV4-1	TRBJ2-6	CASSQGFSGANVLTF
TRBV25-1	TRBJ1-6	CASSLTGYNSPLHF
TRBV19	TRBJ2-1	CASSIILADYNEQFF
TRBV7-7	TRBJ2-3	CASSPRAGGPLDTQYF
TRBV6-5	TRBJ2-7	CASSLTSGSYEQYF
TRBV5-6	TRBJ1-1	CASSKPPTNTEAFF
TRBV9	TRBJ2-1	CASSPGTSGWDNEQFF